The 7 T cell receptor beta chains listed next were all sequenced from one sample in a study of technical replicates of blood from a few donors. The protocol was immunoSEQ multiplex PCR, while the TCRdb copy is restricted to in-frame clones and leaves out a portion. The sample lists 80,000 to 95,000 clones, 94% occurring once. Sequencing was performed on T cells isolated from PBMCs. The receptors originated from a human donor in good health.

This clone is a singleton in its sample. The chain recombines TRBV28 with TRBJ1-3; D uncertain. Between the trimmed V and J ends, which lost 3 bases and 8 bases, there was a span of 8 bases. The CDR3 sequence is 12 residues long. Germline values: CDR1 MDHEN, CDR2 SYDVKM. The CDR3 DNA reads TGTGCCAGCAGTTTCTACGGGGACACCATATATTTT. As protein: CASSFYGDTIYF.

The CDR3 sequence is CASSPVFPGNTIYF. DNA for the CDR3: TGTGCCAGCAGTCCCGTTTTTCCTGGAAACACCATATATTTT. The gene calls are TRBV27 and TRBJ1-3; D ambiguous. CDR3 size: 14 residues. Trimming took off 5 bases at V and 2 bases at J, with 10 bases between the two ends. Germline CDR1 MNHEY, CDR2 SMNVEV (reference sequence).

The gene calls are TRBV10-3 and TRBJ2-3; TRBD2 matches at 9 bases. Germline CDR1 reads ENHRY; CDR2 reads SYGVKD. This CDR3 is 15 amino acids long. The V segment lost 1 base and the J segment 7 bases; nucleotides outside the gene matches: 6. Here the CDR3 DNA reads TGTGCCATCAGTGAGTTGTCTAGCGGGACAAATACGCAGTATTTT. Translating it yields CAISELSSGTNTQYF.

V gene TRBV28 combines with J gene TRBJ2-7; the match to TRBD1 covers 8 bases. V was clipped by 5 bases and J by 3 bases; unmatched bases: 9. Germline V gene lookup returns CDR1 MDHEN and CDR2 SYDVKM. The CDR3 spans 15 residues. The CDR3 loop reads CASSRFGQGFYEQYF. As DNA, the CDR3 is TGTGCCAGCAGTCGTTTTGGACAGGGTTTCTACGAGCAGTACTTC.

This chain uses TRBV9 with TRBJ2-4; possibly TRBD1 for D (5 bases). V was pared by 4 bases and J by 3 bases, with 23 bases between. The CDR3 extends over 18 amino acids. Germline assignment: CDR1 SGDLS and CDR2 YYNGEE. The CDR3 spells CASSPIGADSFSKNIQYF. The CDR3 DNA is TGTGCCAGCAGCCCTATAGGGGCTGACAGCTTTAGCAAAAACATTCAGTACTTC.

This chain uses TRBV7-9 with TRBJ2-5, with a possible D match to TRBD2 (5 bases). The CDR3 totals 14 residues. Trimming cost V 5 bases and J 1 base, with 11 bases left between them. Germline V gene data show CDR1 as SEHNR and CDR2 as FQNEAQ (reference sequence). CDR3 sequence reads: CASSTVGVQETQYF. The CDR3 region has the DNA TGTGCCAGCAGCACCGTGGGAGTCCAAGAGACCCAGTACTTC.

The rearrangement uses TRBV19 and TRBJ2-7; weak D call: TRBD1 (6 bases). Germline V gives CDR1 LNHDA, CDR2 SQIVND (reference sequence). V lost 5 bases to trimming and J lost 11 bases, with 16 bases between them. The CDR3 runs 12 residues. The CDR3 spells CASSPQGLRKYF. CDR3 nucleotides: TGTGCCAGTAGTCCTCAGGGGTTAAGGAAGTACTTC.